This T cell receptor (beta chain) was captured in a study of blood T cell repertoires in COVID-19. Study details: Donors in the United States, Italy and Spain gave samples during acute or convalescent COVID-19. T cells, B-cell-depleted T cells, or PBMCs provided the cDNA or gDNA that served as material.

In the source study's methods: Reference gene primer amplification gave nucleated cell count estimates. The assay was immunoSEQ multiplex PCR, and TCRdb's table has in-frame clones only and misses some. V and J calls and clone size are copied from that table; D and trimming were computed from the DNA. Here the sample spans 76,000 or so clones, about 90% being singletons. Per the germline V gene, CDR1 is MDHEN and CDR2 is SYDVKM. The CDR3 totals 12 residues. V was shortened by 2 bases and J by 4 bases, with 5 bases between the two germline ends. This sequence originates from a man older than 75 in a cohort sampled during active COVID-19. The chain links TRBV28 to TRBJ1-2, with D uncertain. The sample consisted of peripheral blood. The CDR3 region is CASSLEVYGYTF. The CDR3 DNA sequence: TGTGCCAGCAGTTTAGAGGTCTATGGCTACACCTTC.